This entry lists 10 T cell receptor beta chains sequenced from one sample in a study of siplizumab effects on memory and regulatory T cells (dated by TCRdb to the late 2010s). The library relied on the immunoSEQ multiplex PCR assay. Imported from immuneACCESS, the table was reduced by TCRdb to in-frame sequences with V and J called. These copies leave out some clones; in studies compared against another copy, an unresolved V gene accounts for under half, and the cause of the remainder is not known. For this sample there are 100,000 or so clones; 80% to 95% appear just once. Around 0.15% of the sample is held by the ten biggest clonotypes. Sample: non-Treg CD4+ T cells sorted from blood. Read against the paper, the sample's cell subset or site label means: FACS-sorted unstimulated CD4+ non-regulatory T cells. These receptors were obtained from a human donor in good health.

V usage is TRBV18 and J usage is TRBJ2-1, with 9 bases that match TRBD2. Losses at the gene ends were 6 bases for V and 1 base for J; bases not matched to a gene: 22. This CDR3 region has 21 residues. Germline values: CDR1 KGHSH, CDR2 LQKENI. The CDR3 bases are TGTGCCAGCTCCCTAAGAAACCTCAGGAAGTCTAGCGGGGTTTCCTACAATGAGCAGTTCTTC. This gives the protein CASSLRNLRKSSGVSYNEQFF.

This clone was seen only once. This chain links TRBV9 with TRBJ1-3, with a weak D call TRBD1 (6 bases). Germline V gene lookup returns CDR1 SGDLS and CDR2 YYNGEE. The CDR3 extends over 17 amino acids. Between the trimmed V and J ends, which lost 4 bases and 0 bases, there was a span of 17 bases. The CDR3 DNA sequence: TGTGCCAGCAGCCCCCGAACAGGGCTCCACTCTGGAAACACCATATATTTT. Protein: CASSPRTGLHSGNTIYF.

V is TRBV7-7 and J is TRBJ2-7; TRBD2 is a possible D gene (7 bases). Trimming cost V 2 bases and J 4 bases, with 15 bases left between them. From germline, CDR1 is SSHAT and CDR2 FNYEAQ (reference sequence). There are 15 residues in the CDR3. The CDR3 here is CASSLSEGGLYEQYF. CDR3 coding DNA: TGTGCCAGCAGCTTATCAGAGGGGGGGCTTTACGAGCAGTACTTC.

A word on this clone: At one boundary the junction diverges from the germline segment, which might be a read error. This chain links TRBV10-3 with TRBJ1-5, with D unclear. The CDR3 totals 13 residues. Germline assignment: CDR1 ENHRY and CDR2 SYGVKD. The CDR3 DNA follows: TGTGCCATCGGTGAGGCAGAGAATCAGCCCCAGCATTTT. This encodes CAIGEAENQPQHF.

This clone occurred a few times. The chain has TRBV5-4 and TRBJ1-3; 10 positions match TRBD1. The V gene's germline CDR1 is SGHNT and CDR2 YYREEE (reference sequence). The CDR3 is 16 residues long. V trimming: 4 bases; J trimming: 3 bases; junction bases outside the gene matches: 7. The CDR3 region has the DNA TGTGCCAGCAGCCCCAGACAGGGGGCGGGTGGAAACACCATATATTTT. It encodes CASSPRQGAGGNTIYF.

V is TRBV9 and J is TRBJ2-7; the D is unclear. The germline V and J ends were trimmed by 0 bases and 1 base, with 8 bases remaining between them. In germline, CDR1 is SGDLS, CDR2 YYNGEE. CDR3 size: 14 residues. The CDR3 nucleotides read TGTGCCAGCAGCGTAGTATCGGAGTCCTACGAGCAGTACTTC. This sequence encodes CASSVVSESYEQYF.

The chain employs TRBV11-2 and TRBJ1-4; the D is unclear. V was cut by 0 bases and J by 12 bases, with 11 bases left in between. Germline loops: CDR1 SGHAT, CDR2 FQNNGV. The CDR3 has 13 residues. CDR3 in DNA: TGTGCCAGCAGCTTAGAAGGACCTGGAGAACTGTTTTTT. This sequence encodes CASSLEGPGELFF.

This chain connects TRBV5-1 to TRBJ2-2; 7 bases map to TRBD1. The CDR3 runs to 16 residues. Trimming at V came to 4 bases and at J to 0 bases, leaving 6 bases not matched to a gene. From germline, CDR1 is SGHRS and CDR2 YFSETQ. The CDR3 loop is CASSPPGTANTGELFF. CDR3 in DNA: TGCGCCAGCAGCCCCCCGGGGACAGCGAACACCGGGGAGCTGTTTTTT.

On this clone: The sample holds other DNA sequences that translate to the same CDR3. The V and J genes are TRBV6-6 and TRBJ2-7, with 8 bases fitting TRBD1. The germline gives CDR1 MNHNY, CDR2 SVGAGI (reference sequence). V shed 6 bases and J 2 bases; nucleotides not matched to a gene: 3. This CDR3 has 13 amino acids. This CDR3 reads CASRTGQAYEQYF. The CDR3 coding sequence is TGTGCCAGCAGGACGGGACAGGCCTACGAGCAGTACTTC.

The rearrangement links TRBV27 to TRBJ1-1; 10 bases match TRBD1. Germline values: CDR1 MNHEY, CDR2 SMNVEV (reference sequence). This CDR3 has 15 residues. The V segment lost 3 bases and the J segment 1 base; nucleotides outside the gene matches: 2. This chain's CDR3 is CASSLRQGANTEAFF. CDR3 nucleotides: TGTGCCAGCAGTTTGAGACAGGGGGCGAACACTGAAGCTTTCTTT.